This TCR beta chain is drawn from a study of T cells in Graves' hyperthyroidism and ophthalmopathy. Reasons for excluding patients were uncontrolled infection, other autoimmune disease, pregnancy or lactation. Findings and caveats of the study: Patients with ophthalmopathy were separated from those with stable hyperthyroidism by a 13 V-J model. Clonotypes that were expanded in thyroid above 0.001 mostly appeared in blood too. The model's output predicted ophthalmopathy at a median of roughly 6 months prior to onset.

A word on this clonotype: Its antigen is not identified.

CDR3 size: 11 residues. V lost 0 bases, J lost 5 bases, and 2 bases lay in between. Germline CDR1 is SGDLS and CDR2 is YYNGEE. Template material for amplifying TCR beta CDR3 regions consisted of RNA transcripts. Researchers ran a first-round RT-PCR on the TCR CDR3 using the HTBI primer set. Each CDR3 protein gets one entry after TCRdb re-called the multiplex PCR reads with MiXCR. This repertoire shows roughly 500,000 distinct CDR3 sequences, approximately 49% found once; its top ten account for about 45%. What was sequenced was peripheral blood or thyroid tissue (not recorded which). The TCR sequence derives from an adult woman with Graves' disease, either hyperthyroidism or ophthalmopathy (not recorded which). The rearrangement links TRBV9 to TRBJ1-2; D not certain. CDR3 sequence (DNA): TGTGCCAGCAGCGTAGAATATGGCTACACCTTC. Its protein is CASSVEYGYTF.